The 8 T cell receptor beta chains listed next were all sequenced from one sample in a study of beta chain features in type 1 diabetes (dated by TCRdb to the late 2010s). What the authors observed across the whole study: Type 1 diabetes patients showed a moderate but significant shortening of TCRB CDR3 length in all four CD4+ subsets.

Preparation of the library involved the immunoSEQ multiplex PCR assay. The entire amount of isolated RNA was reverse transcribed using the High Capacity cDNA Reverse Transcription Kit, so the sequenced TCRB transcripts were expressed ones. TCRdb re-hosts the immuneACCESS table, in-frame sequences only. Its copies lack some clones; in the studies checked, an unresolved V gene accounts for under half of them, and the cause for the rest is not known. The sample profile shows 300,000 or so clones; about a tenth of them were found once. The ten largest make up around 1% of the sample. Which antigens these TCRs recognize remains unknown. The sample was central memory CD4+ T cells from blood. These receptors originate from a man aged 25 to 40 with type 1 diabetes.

CDR3 bases: TGCGCCAGCGGCGCCTTCAGCGGGGCGGCAGATACGCAGTATTTT. Its protein is CASGAFSGAADTQYF. V usage is TRBV5-1 and J usage is TRBJ2-3, with 7 bases matching TRBD2. The trim removed 7 bases at V and 4 bases at J, leaving 12 bases unmatched. The CDR3 consists of 15 residues. The germline V gene has CDR1 SGHRS and CDR2 YFSETQ.

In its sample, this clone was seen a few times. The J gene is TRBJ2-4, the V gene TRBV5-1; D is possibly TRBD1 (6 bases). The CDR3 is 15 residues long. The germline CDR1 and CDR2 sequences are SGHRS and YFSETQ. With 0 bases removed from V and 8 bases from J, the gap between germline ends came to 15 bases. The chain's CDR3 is CASSLADSRQDIQYF. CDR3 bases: TGCGCCAGCAGCTTGGCCGACAGCCGACAGGACATTCAGTACTTC.

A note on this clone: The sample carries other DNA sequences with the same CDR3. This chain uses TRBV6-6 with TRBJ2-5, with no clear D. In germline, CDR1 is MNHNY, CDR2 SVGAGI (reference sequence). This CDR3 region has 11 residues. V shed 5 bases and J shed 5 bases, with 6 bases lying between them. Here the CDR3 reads CASSPSETQYF. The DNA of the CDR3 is TGTGCCAGCAGTCCCTCGGAGACCCAGTACTTC.

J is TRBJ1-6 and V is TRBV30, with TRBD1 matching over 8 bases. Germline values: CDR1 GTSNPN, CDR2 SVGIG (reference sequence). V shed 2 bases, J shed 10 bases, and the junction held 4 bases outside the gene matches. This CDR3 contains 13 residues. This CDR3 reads CAWSRQGKSPLHF. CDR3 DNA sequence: TGTGCCTGGAGTCGACAGGGGAAATCACCCCTCCACTTT.

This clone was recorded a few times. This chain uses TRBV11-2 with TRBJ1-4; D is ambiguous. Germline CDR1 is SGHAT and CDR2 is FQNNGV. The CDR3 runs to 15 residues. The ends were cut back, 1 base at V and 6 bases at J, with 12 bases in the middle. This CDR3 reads CASSLALGSHEKLFF. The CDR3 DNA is TGTGCCAGCAGCTTAGCCCTAGGATCCCATGAAAAACTGTTTTTT.

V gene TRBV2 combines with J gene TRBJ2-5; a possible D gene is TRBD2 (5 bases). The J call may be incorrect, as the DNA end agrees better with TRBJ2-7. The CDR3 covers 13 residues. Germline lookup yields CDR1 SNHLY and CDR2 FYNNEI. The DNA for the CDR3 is TGTGCCAGCACTCCCGAGAGGGAACACGAGCAGTACTTC. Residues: CASTPEREHEQYF.

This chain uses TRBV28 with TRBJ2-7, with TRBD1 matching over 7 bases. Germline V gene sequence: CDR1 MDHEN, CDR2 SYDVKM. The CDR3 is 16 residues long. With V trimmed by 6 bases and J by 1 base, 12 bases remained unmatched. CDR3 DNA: TGTGCCAGCAGGAAGTCGGGACAGTCTTTTTCCTACGAGCAGTACTTC. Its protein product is CASRKSGQSFSYEQYF.

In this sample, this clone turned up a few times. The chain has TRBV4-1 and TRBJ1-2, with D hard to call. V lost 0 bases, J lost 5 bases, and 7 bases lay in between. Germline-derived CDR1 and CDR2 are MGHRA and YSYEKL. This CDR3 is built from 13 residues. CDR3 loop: CASSQDPGYGYTF. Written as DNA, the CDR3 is TGCGCCAGCAGCCAAGATCCGGGGTATGGCTACACCTTC.